This entry lists 26 T cell receptor beta chains sequenced from one sample in a study of T cell responses to AZD1222 COVID-19 vaccine. Method: immunoSEQ multiplex PCR; TCRdb's copy keeps in-frame clones and lacks some. Of 200,000 or so clones listed, 92% are singletons. The input for sequencing was peripheral blood, taken on day 0 of AZD1222 vaccination. The receptors were sampled from an adult in good health.

The chain has TRBV3-1 (or the pseudogene TRBV3-2) and TRBJ2-5; maybe TRBD2 (6 bases). V lost 5 bases, J lost 2 bases, and 15 bases lay in between. The CDR3 has 15 residues. The germline V gene encodes CDR1 LGHDT and CDR2 YNNKEL (reference sequence). CDR3 DNA sequence: TGTGCCAGCAGCTTCAACCGGGGACTTCAAGAGACCCAGTACTTC. It translates to CASSFNRGLQETQYF.

The rearrangement links TRBV6-2 or TRBV6-3 to TRBJ2-1; D is ambiguous. Germline V CDR1 and CDR2: MNHEY, SVGEGT. CDR3 length: 12 residues. The V end was cut by 2 bases, the J end by 9 bases, with 8 bases between. DNA for the CDR3: TGTGCCAGCAGTTACCCCGGATCTGAGCAGTTCTTC. Translating it yields CASSYPGSEQFF.

The chain couples TRBV5-5 to TRBJ1-2; TRBD1 matches at 10 bases. With V trimmed by 2 bases and J by 6 bases, 1 base remained unmatched. The CDR3 has 13 residues. Germline-derived CDR1 and CDR2 are SGHKS and YYEKEE (reference sequence). CDR3 loop: CASSFGTGDGYTF. As DNA, the CDR3 is TGTGCCAGCAGCTTTGGGACAGGGGATGGCTACACCTTC.

The V and J genes are TRBV18 and TRBJ1-2; TRBD1 matches 9 bases. The CDR3 consists of 17 residues. The J segment lost 4 bases and the V segment lost 3 bases, leaving 12 bases of the junction unmatched. Germline V lookup: CDR1 KGHSH, CDR2 LQKENI. CDR3 residues: CASSPYLHGTGTYGYTF. DNA of the CDR3: TGTGCCAGCTCACCCTACTTACACGGGACAGGGACCTATGGCTACACCTTC.

V is TRBV12-3 or TRBV12-4 and J is TRBJ2-7; possible D gene TRBD2, 6 bases. Trimming shortened V by 6 bases and J by 6 bases, and 12 bases separated the two germline ends. The CDR3 loop spans 12 amino acids. CDR3 loop: CASRNLATEQYF. Written as DNA, the CDR3 is TGTGCCAGCAGGAATCTAGCGACCGAGCAGTACTTC.

A few counts support this clone. This chain connects TRBV5-1 to TRBJ1-3; 12 positions match TRBD1. Germline assignment: CDR1 SGHRS and CDR2 YFSETQ. V dropped 3 bases and J dropped 2; count of bases not matched to a gene: 3. The CDR3 consists of 16 residues. The CDR3 nucleotides are TGCGCCAGCAGCTGGGGACAGGGGGCGGCTGGAAACACCATATATTTT. This gives the protein CASSWGQGAAGNTIYF. Filled out from reference TRBV5-1 and TRBJ1-3, the complete variable domain reads KAGVTQTPRYLIKTRGQQVTLSCSPISGHRSVSWYQQTPGQGLQFLFEYFSETQRNKGNFPGRFSGRQFSNSRSEMNVSTLELGDSALYLCASSWGQGAAGNTIYFGEGSWLTVV.

The rearrangement uses TRBV7-2 and TRBJ2-7; 14 bases are shared with TRBD2. The germline V gene has CDR1 SGHTA and CDR2 FQGNSA. Losses at the gene ends were 6 bases for V and 3 bases for J; bases not matched to a gene: 4. The CDR3 runs 15 residues. The CDR3 loop is CASRGGLAGGYEQYF. The CDR3 DNA reads TGTGCCAGCAGGGGAGGACTAGCGGGGGGCTACGAGCAGTACTTC.

The J gene is TRBJ1-1, the V gene TRBV11-3; D might be TRBD1 (5 bases). The CDR3 covers 15 residues. CDR1 and CDR2 from the germline V gene are SGHNT and YENEEA. V was clipped by 5 bases and J by 8 bases, with 21 bases between them. CDR3 region: CASSPRGSGPEEAFF. In DNA form, the CDR3 reads TGTGCCAGCAGCCCCCGGGGGAGCGGGCCAGAGGAAGCTTTCTTT.

This rearrangement joins TRBV19 to TRBJ1-2, with D unresolved. This CDR3 has 15 residues. CDR1 is LNHDA and CDR2 is SQIVND in the germline V gene (reference sequence). Trimming took off 0 bases at V and 5 bases at J, with 13 bases between the two ends. The CDR3 sequence is CASSIDKGLGYGYTF. For the CDR3, the DNA is TGTGCCAGTAGTATAGATAAAGGTCTGGGGTATGGCTACACCTTC. The whole variable domain, remainder taken from reference TRBV19 and TRBJ1-2, is DGGITQSPKYLFRKEGQNVTLSCEQNLNHDAMYWYRQDPGQGLRLIYYSQIVNDFQKGDIAEGYSVSREKKESFPLTVTSAQKNPTAFYLCASSIDKGLGYGYTFGSGTRLTVV.

The chain uses TRBV3-1 (or the pseudogene TRBV3-2) and TRBJ2-5, with a tentative D call TRBD2 (5 bases). V shed 1 base and J shed 6 bases, with 9 bases lying between them. Germline V gene data show CDR1 as LGHDT and CDR2 as YNNKEL (reference sequence). CDR3 length: 13 amino acids. In nucleotides, the CDR3 is TGTGCCAGCAGCCAAGTTGACTATCAGACCCAGTACTTC. Its protein product is CASSQVDYQTQYF.

This chain uses TRBV14 with TRBJ2-3; D might be TRBD2 (5 bases). This CDR3 spans 17 amino acids. V dropped 1 base and J dropped 5 bases, with 19 bases sitting between them. The germline gives CDR1 SGHDN, CDR2 FVKESK. The CDR3 loop is CASSQAIVLSGRDTQYF. The CDR3 DNA follows: TGTGCCAGCAGCCAAGCCATAGTCTTGAGCGGACGAGATACGCAGTATTTT.

The chain links TRBV7-2 to TRBJ2-1; D is uncertain. Germline CDR1 and CDR2: SGHTA and FQGNSA. CDR3 length equals 11 residues. Trimming cost V 0 bases and J 9 bases, with 3 bases left between them. CDR3 DNA sequence: TGTGCCAGCAGCTTAGCGCTTGAGCAGTTCTTC. Translated, it gives CASSLALEQFF.

The chain combines TRBV12-3 or TRBV12-4 with TRBJ1-4; D is unresolved. With 5 bases removed from V and 12 bases from J, the gap between germline ends came to 13 bases. This CDR3 is built from 12 residues. This CDR3 is CASSPAAWELFF. The CDR3 coding sequence is TGTGCCAGCAGTCCCGCAGCCTGGGAACTGTTTTTT.

This chain connects TRBV30 to TRBJ1-1; possibly TRBD1 for D (5 bases). This CDR3 is built from 13 residues. Trimming removed 0 bases from V and 7 bases from J, with 12 bases in between. Germline V gene data show CDR1 as GTSNPN and CDR2 as SVGIG (reference sequence). DNA of the CDR3: TGTGCCTGGAGTGTTGGAGGGGCAGGTGAAGCTTTCTTT. The encoded protein is CAWSVGGAGEAFF.

V and J are TRBV9 and TRBJ1-3; 7 positions agree with TRBD1. This CDR3 contains 15 residues. CDR1 is SGDLS, CDR2 YYNGEE, per germline. V dropped 0 bases and J dropped 4; count of bases not matched to a gene: 4. The CDR3 region has the DNA TGTGCCAGCAGCGTAGGTAGGGGGCAAGGAAACACCATATATTTT. Amino acid sequence: CASSVGRGQGNTIYF. Filled out from reference TRBV9 and TRBJ1-3, the complete variable domain reads DSGVTQTPKHLITATGQRVTLRCSPRSGDLSVYWYQQSLDQGLQFLIQYYNGEERAKGNILERFSAQQFPDLHSELNLSSLELGDSALYFCASSVGRGQGNTIYFGEGSWLTVV.

The V and J genes are TRBV3-1 (or the pseudogene TRBV3-2) and TRBJ2-1; D remains unclear. Trimming took 1 base from V and 9 from J, leaving 7 bases between them. Germline loops: CDR1 LGHDT, CDR2 YNNKEL (reference sequence). CDR3 length equals 12 residues. The CDR3 region has the DNA TGTGCCAGCAGCCAAGGAACGGCTGAGCAGTTCTTC. The encoded protein is CASSQGTAEQFF.

Comment on this clone: In the same sample, other DNA sequences code for this CDR3. This chain connects TRBV5-4 to TRBJ1-1; 7 bases agree with TRBD1. V trimming: 1 base; J trimming: 5 bases; junction bases outside the gene matches: 2. The CDR3 totals 13 residues. Germline CDR1 is SGHNT and CDR2 is YYREEE (reference sequence). CDR3 sequence: CASSLQGGTEAFF. In nucleotides, the CDR3 is TGTGCCAGCAGCTTGCAGGGGGGTACTGAAGCTTTCTTT. Full variable domain (remainder filled in from reference TRBV5-4 and TRBJ1-1): ETGVTQSPTHLIKTRGQQVTLRCSSQSGHNTVSWYQQALGQGPQFIFQYYREEENGRGNFPPRFSGLQFPNYSSELNVNALELDDSALYLCASSLQGGTEAFFGQGTRLTVV.

This chain connects TRBV4-2 to TRBJ2-1, with D tentatively TRBD1 (7 bases). Germline CDR1 reads LGHNA; CDR2 reads YNFKEQ. The CDR3 sequence is 18 residues long. The germline V and J ends were trimmed by 2 bases and 0 bases, with 17 bases remaining between them. The CDR3 nucleotides read TGTGCCAGCAGCCAACGTGGGGGGCGGGACAGCTCCTACAATGAGCAGTTCTTC. It encodes CASSQRGGRDSSYNEQFF.

This clone was observed a single time. V gene TRBV2 combines with J gene TRBJ1-2, with D maybe TRBD1 (6 bases). Per the germline V gene, CDR1 is SNHLY and CDR2 is FYNNEI. This CDR3 has 15 residues. The ends were cut back, 4 bases at V and 5 bases at J, with 17 bases in the middle. In nucleotides, the CDR3 is TGTGCCAGCAGTGCGGGACACCAAGGGATTTATGGCTACACCTTC. As protein: CASSAGHQGIYGYTF.

This chain connects TRBV6-6 to TRBJ1-5; possibly TRBD1 for D (6 bases). The CDR3 has 14 residues. V was shortened by 5 bases and J by 6 bases, with 14 bases between the two germline ends. Germline V gene sequence: CDR1 MNHNY, CDR2 SVGAGI (reference sequence). The CDR3 DNA follows: TGTGCCAGCAGTCCAGGGGCAGGGACTCAGCCCCAGCATTTT. Its protein product is CASSPGAGTQPQHF.

This chain connects TRBV19 to TRBJ2-2; 7 bases map to TRBD2. V dropped 5 bases and J dropped 0; count of bases not matched to a gene: 6. Germline CDR1 and CDR2: LNHDA and SQIVND (reference sequence). The CDR3 extends over 16 amino acids. CDR3 nucleotides: TGTGCCAGTAGTCCCCCGGGAGGACCGAACACCGGGGAGCTGTTTTTT. Translation gives CASSPPGGPNTGELFF. Variable domain in full (rest from reference TRBV19 and TRBJ2-2): DGGITQSPKYLFRKEGQNVTLSCEQNLNHDAMYWYRQDPGQGLRLIYYSQIVNDFQKGDIAEGYSVSREKKESFPLTVTSAQKNPTAFYLCASSPPGGPNTGELFFGEGSRLTVL.

CDR3 nucleotides: TGTGCCAGCAGCGCCCCGGTGTCCTGGGGGGCTGAAGCTTTCTTT. Encoded protein: CASSAPVSWGAEAFF. The chain has TRBV9 and TRBJ1-1, with D possibly matching TRBD1 (5 bases). V lost 3 bases, J lost 6 bases, and 18 bases lay in between. From germline, CDR1 is SGDLS and CDR2 YYNGEE. The CDR3 runs to 15 residues.

In the case of this clone: Other DNA sequences from this sample encode an identical CDR3 as well. The chain carries TRBV18 and TRBJ1-1, with a weak D call TRBD1 (6 bases). The CDR3 is 13 amino acids. Per the germline V gene, CDR1 is KGHSH and CDR2 is LQKENI. Trimming removed 5 bases at V and 3 bases at J, with 10 bases between. The CDR3 DNA reads TGTGCCAGCTCATTACAGGGAGACACTGAAGCTTTCTTT. It translates to CASSLQGDTEAFF.

The rearrangement links TRBV25-1 to TRBJ1-2, with a possible D match to TRBD1 (6 bases). The CDR3 covers 15 residues. Trimming shortened V by 8 bases and J by 4 bases, and 20 bases separated the two germline ends. The germline V gene encodes CDR1 MGHDK and CDR2 SYGVNS. CDR3 loop: CASGDTFDRTYGYTF. The CDR3 DNA reads TGTGCCAGCGGAGACACATTTGACAGGACCTATGGCTACACCTTC.

This clone appeared a single time. The chain employs TRBV5-1 and TRBJ1-1; possibly TRBD1 for D (5 bases). Deletions cut 4 bases from V and 3 bases from J, with 13 bases between. This CDR3 has 14 residues. Germline-derived CDR1 and CDR2 are SGHRS and YFSETQ. CDR3 nucleotides: TGCGCCAGCAGCCCGGGGGGGATCTACACTGAAGCTTTCTTT. Encoded protein: CASSPGGIYTEAFF.

The CDR3 nucleotides are TGTGCCAGTAGCTACCGAGGATTGAACACTGAAGCTTTCTTT. This translates into CASSYRGLNTEAFF. This chain uses TRBV19 with TRBJ1-1; no clear D gene. Germline V gene data show CDR1 as LNHDA and CDR2 as SQIVND (reference sequence). Deletions cut 6 bases from V and 0 bases from J, with 11 bases between. This CDR3 region has 14 residues.